Listed here is a single TCR beta chain. This sequence may be a read error, since a much larger clone differs from it by one base. The data originate from a study of tumor-infiltrating lymphocytes in primary liver carcinoma. Study information: The patients presented with primary liver carcinoma, which was managed through surgical resection. Samples gave roughly 3.65 to 7.13 million productive TCRbeta reads, similar across tissue types.

Extraction also yielded germline DNA, while blood RNA was obtained from unsorted whole blood. Germline CDR1 and CDR2: SGHAT and FQNNGV. This CDR3 spans 13 amino acids. Making TCR beta cDNA involved approximately 510 ng total RNA and a constant-region primer. Investigators got TCR beta libraries out of three nested multiplex PCR rounds, done with slightly modified ARM-PCR. PCR rounds one and two used TRBV1-TRBV30 forward primers with a C-beta reverse primer for approximately 10 cycles each. TCRdb itself ran the multiplex PCR reads through MiXCR, one entry per CDR3 protein. There are about 330,000 distinct CDR3 sequences in the sample; almost 65% occur only once, and roughly 6% lies in the top ten.

The TCR was taken from a middle-aged man with primary liver carcinoma and hepatitis B virus infection. The rearrangement uses TRBV11-2 and TRBJ1-2, with D perhaps matching TRBD1 (5 bases). What was sequenced was peripheral blood. CDR3: CASSFGREYDYTF. Here the CDR3 DNA reads TGTGCCAGCAGCTTTGGCAGGGAGTATGACTACACCTTC. Based on the CDR3 plus reference TRBV11-2 and TRBJ1-2, the full variable domain is EAGVAQSPRYKIIEKRQSVAFWCNPISGHATLYWYQQILGQGPKLLIQFQNNGVVDDSQLPKDRFSAERLKGVDSTLKIQPAKLEDSAVYLCASSFGREYDYTFGSGTRLTVV.